The 4 T cell receptor beta chains listed next were all sequenced from one sample in a study of beta chain features in type 1 diabetes. Whole-study results and caveats: Moderate yet significant TCRB CDR3 shortening was seen in Type 1 diabetes patients in all four CD4+ subsets.

As every portion of the isolated RNA was reverse transcribed, the sequencing read expressed TCRB transcripts. TCRdb's table, derived via immunoSEQ multiplex PCR, lists solely in-frame clones and lacks some. This table holds 200,000 to 300,000 clones, about a fifth found once. Their cognate antigens are unknown. Sequenced: naive CD4+ T cells from blood. These receptors were obtained from a woman in her thirties or forties with type 1 diabetes.

The chain carries TRBV7-9 and TRBJ2-7; D may be TRBD1 (6 bases). Trimming removed 6 bases from V and 2 bases from J, with 20 bases in between. Germline loops: CDR1 SEHNR, CDR2 FQNEAQ (reference sequence). CDR3 length: 16 amino acids. As DNA, the CDR3 is TGTGCCAGCAGACCTCCCCCAGGGGAAAGGGCCTACGAGCAGTACTTC. Protein sequence: CASRPPPGERAYEQYF.

This clone was seen a handful of times. J is TRBJ2-6 and V is TRBV4-3; D unresolved. Looked up from germline, CDR1 is LGHNA and CDR2 is YSLEER. The germline V and J ends were trimmed by 1 base and 4 bases, with 11 bases remaining between them. CDR3 length: 16 amino acids. CDR3 DNA sequence: TGCGCCAGCAGCCAAGGGCTCAGACAAGGGGCCAACGTCCTGACTTTC. Translated: CASSQGLRQGANVLTF.

The V gene is TRBV5-1, the J gene TRBJ2-1; 8 positions agree with TRBD1. V gave up 1 base and J gave up 2 bases; unmatched junction bases: 5. Germline-derived CDR1 and CDR2 are SGHRS and YFSETQ. This CDR3 has 16 amino acids. The CDR3 is CASSLWSGQAYNEQFF. In DNA form, the CDR3 reads TGCGCCAGCAGCTTGTGGTCGGGACAGGCCTACAATGAGCAGTTCTTC.

The V gene is TRBV6-5, the J gene TRBJ1-1; the match to TRBD1 covers 8 bases. V gave up 0 bases and J gave up 1 base; unmatched junction bases: 1. CDR1 is MNHEY, CDR2 SVGAGI, per germline. There are 15 residues in the CDR3. The CDR3 reads CASSYSGQGNTEAFF. CDR3 DNA sequence: TGTGCCAGCAGTTACTCCGGACAGGGGAACACTGAAGCTTTCTTT.